The present TCR beta chain was sequenced within a study of T cell changes during pregnancy in multiple sclerosis. V shed 3 bases and J 3 bases; nucleotides not matched to a gene: 6. The CDR3 length is 16 residues. Germline CDR1 MNHNS, CDR2 SASEGT. Measured with immunoSEQ multiplex PCR; TCRdb has only the in-frame clones, and not every one. Among about 38,000 clones listed, about nine tenths were seen once. This chain uses TRBV6-1 with TRBJ2-1, with 9 bases that match TRBD1. Specimen: CD4+ T cells from peripheral blood mononuclear cells, collected in the third trimester of pregnancy. The sequence was collected from a female donor in good health, enrolled as a control in a pregnancy study. As DNA, the CDR3 is TGTGCCAGCAGTGACCCCGGGACAGGGCACTACAATGAGCAGTTCTTC. As protein: CASSDPGTGHYNEQFF.